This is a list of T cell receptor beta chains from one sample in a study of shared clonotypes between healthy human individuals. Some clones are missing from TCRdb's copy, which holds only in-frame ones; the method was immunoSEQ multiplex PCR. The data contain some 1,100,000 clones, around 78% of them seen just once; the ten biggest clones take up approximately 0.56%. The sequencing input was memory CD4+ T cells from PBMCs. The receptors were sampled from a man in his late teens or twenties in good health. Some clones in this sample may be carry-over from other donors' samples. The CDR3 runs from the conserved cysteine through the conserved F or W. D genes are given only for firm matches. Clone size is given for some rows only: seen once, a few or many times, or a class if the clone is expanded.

CDR3nt: TGTGCCAGCAGCGAGACTAGCGGGAGAACAGATACGCAGTATTTT
CDR3aa: CASSETSGRTDTQYF
v_gene: TRBV9
len: 15
abundance: .
d_gene: TRBD2
j_gene: TRBJ2-3

CDR3nt: TGTGCCTGGAGTGAGGACAGTTACAATGAGCAGTTCTTC
CDR3aa: CAWSEDSYNEQFF
v_gene: TRBV30
len: 13
abundance: .
d_gene: .
j_gene: TRBJ2-1

CDR3nt: TGTGCCATCAGTGGACACAAAGACAGGGCAGTCCCATCTCGGCCCGGCTACACCTTC
CDR3aa: CAISGHKDRAVPSRPGYTF
v_gene: TRBV10-3
len: 19
abundance: .
d_gene: TRBD1
j_gene: TRBJ1-2

CDR3nt: TGTGCCAGTAGTATAGGGTCGGTCACCGGGGAGCTGTTTTTT
CDR3aa: CASSIGSVTGELFF
v_gene: TRBV19
len: 14
abundance: .
d_gene: .
j_gene: TRBJ2-2

CDR3nt: TGCGCCAGCAGTGGAAATGCAGGGGATTTCGCGTTCGAGCAGTACTTC
CDR3aa: CASSGNAGDFAFEQYF
v_gene: TRBV10-2
len: 16
abundance: once
d_gene: .
j_gene: TRBJ2-7

CDR3nt: TGTGCCTGGAGTCCCTCTCGGGGAGTCAACACCGGGGAGCTGTTTTTT
CDR3aa: CAWSPSRGVNTGELFF
v_gene: TRBV30
len: 16
abundance: .
d_gene: .
j_gene: TRBJ2-2

CDR3nt: TGTGCCAGCCATTATGAAGGAAACACTGAAGCTTTCTTT
CDR3aa: CASHYEGNTEAFF
v_gene: TRBV2
len: 13
abundance: .
d_gene: .
j_gene: TRBJ1-1

CDR3nt: TGTGCCAGCTCGGGCCCCTACAATGAGCAGTTCTTC
CDR3aa: CASSGPYNEQFF
v_gene: TRBV6-5
len: 12
abundance: .
d_gene: .
j_gene: TRBJ2-1

CDR3nt: TGCGCCAGCAGCTTAACACCGGGACAGGGGGGAACAGATACGCAGTATTTT
CDR3aa: CASSLTPGQGGTDTQYF
v_gene: TRBV5-1
len: 17
abundance: .
d_gene: TRBD1
j_gene: TRBJ2-3

CDR3nt: TGTGCCTGGAGCTCCCAAGGGGGGACTGAAGCTTTCTTT
CDR3aa: CAWSSQGGTEAFF
v_gene: TRBV30
len: 13
abundance: .
d_gene: .
j_gene: TRBJ1-1

CDR3nt: TGTGCCAGCAGCTTATGGCGGTCGGGGAAGAGAGATACGCAGTATTTT
CDR3aa: CASSLWRSGKRDTQYF
v_gene: TRBV7-9
len: 16
abundance: few
d_gene: .
j_gene: TRBJ2-3

CDR3nt: TGTGCCAGTAGTATCTTCCGGGGAAACACCGGGGAGCTGTTTTTT
CDR3aa: CASSIFRGNTGELFF
v_gene: TRBV19
len: 15
abundance: .
d_gene: .
j_gene: TRBJ2-2

CDR3nt: TGCGCCAGCAGCCCTACAGGGGACTATGGCTACACCTTC
CDR3aa: CASSPTGDYGYTF
v_gene: TRBV5-1
len: 13
abundance: .
d_gene: TRBD1
j_gene: TRBJ1-2

CDR3nt: TGTGCCAGCAACCCCCTGGGGTTGGGGGTCACTGAAGCTTTCTTT
CDR3aa: CASNPLGLGVTEAFF
v_gene: TRBV28
len: 15
abundance: .
d_gene: .
j_gene: TRBJ1-1

CDR3nt: TGTGCCAGCAGATCTCGCCATCTAGCGAGTACTACCTACGAGCAGTACTTC
CDR3aa: CASRSRHLASTTYEQYF
v_gene: TRBV28
len: 17
abundance: .
d_gene: .
j_gene: TRBJ2-7

CDR3nt: TGCGCCAGCAGCTTGAGGACCACCCAACCCAATGAGCAGTTCTTC
CDR3aa: CASSLRTTQPNEQFF
v_gene: TRBV5-1
len: 15
abundance: .
d_gene: .
j_gene: TRBJ2-1

CDR3nt: TGTGCCAGCTCCTCCCCGTTCCGGAGCACAGATACGCAGTATTTT
CDR3aa: CASSSPFRSTDTQYF
v_gene: TRBV18
len: 15
abundance: .
d_gene: .
j_gene: TRBJ2-3

CDR3nt: TGTGCCTGGAGTGTACAGACTCGAGGCGGCAATCAGCCCCAGCATTTT
CDR3aa: CAWSVQTRGGNQPQHF
v_gene: TRBV30
len: 16
abundance: many
d_gene: .
j_gene: TRBJ1-5

CDR3nt: TGTGCCATGCAGGGTTCGGACGCCGCGAGCTCCTACGAGCAGTACTTC
CDR3aa: CAMQGSDAASSYEQYF
v_gene: TRBV10-3
len: 16
abundance: few
d_gene: .
j_gene: TRBJ2-7

CDR3nt: TGTGCCTGGAGTGTACCTCAGGGGCGCGGGGCTTTCTTT
CDR3aa: CAWSVPQGRGAFF
v_gene: TRBV30
len: 13
abundance: .
d_gene: .
j_gene: TRBJ1-1

CDR3nt: TGTGCCAGCCAAAACACGAATGAAAAACTGTTTTTT
CDR3aa: CASQNTNEKLFF
v_gene: TRBV28
len: 12
abundance: .
d_gene: .
j_gene: TRBJ1-4

CDR3nt: TGTGCCAGGACGGGCTACACCTTC
CDR3aa: CARTGYTF
v_gene: TRBV6-5
len: 8
abundance: .
d_gene: .
j_gene: TRBJ1-2

CDR3nt: TGTGCCACCAGCAGAGACCTATTCAATGAGCAGTTCTTC
CDR3aa: CATSRDLFNEQFF
v_gene: TRBV15
len: 13
abundance: .
d_gene: .
j_gene: TRBJ2-1

CDR3nt: TGTGCCAGCTCTCTATTGGGGGAGGGGCTAGGAGATACGCAGTATTTT
CDR3aa: CASSLLGEGLGDTQYF
v_gene: TRBV11-2
len: 16
abundance: few
d_gene: TRBD2
j_gene: TRBJ2-3

CDR3nt: TGTGCCAGCAGCTTAGCGGGGGGCAGCAATCAGCCCCAGCATTTT
CDR3aa: CASSLAGGSNQPQHF
v_gene: TRBV7-6
len: 15
abundance: .
d_gene: .
j_gene: TRBJ1-5

CDR3nt: TGTGCCAGCGCTCAGGGAAACACCATATATTTT
CDR3aa: CASAQGNTIYF
v_gene: TRBV6-1
len: 11
abundance: .
d_gene: .
j_gene: TRBJ1-3

CDR3nt: TGTGCCAGCAGTGAATGGGACAGGGGCTACAATGAGCAGTTCTTC
CDR3aa: CASSEWDRGYNEQFF
v_gene: TRBV6-1
len: 15
abundance: .
d_gene: TRBD1
j_gene: TRBJ2-1

CDR3nt: TGTGCCAGCAGCTCGGGAGGGACTAGCGGGACCGAGCAGTACTTC
CDR3aa: CASSSGGTSGTEQYF
v_gene: TRBV5-4
len: 15
abundance: .
d_gene: TRBD2
j_gene: TRBJ2-7

CDR3nt: TGTGCCACCAGCAGAGGGGACAGATCCAATCAGCCCCAGCATTTT
CDR3aa: CATSRGDRSNQPQHF
v_gene: TRBV15
len: 15
abundance: .
d_gene: TRBD1
j_gene: TRBJ1-5

CDR3nt: TGTGCCAGCACGGTCTCTGGAAACACCATATATTTT
CDR3aa: CASTVSGNTIYF
v_gene: TRBV6-1
len: 12
abundance: .
d_gene: .
j_gene: TRBJ1-3

CDR3nt: TGTGCCAGCAGCTGGCCTTCGGGGGATAACTATGGCTACACCTTC
CDR3aa: CASSWPSGDNYGYTF
v_gene: TRBV5-4
len: 15
abundance: .
d_gene: .
j_gene: TRBJ1-2

CDR3nt: TGTGCCAGCAGTGAAGAGGGTCGGAATCAGCCCCAGCATTTT
CDR3aa: CASSEEGRNQPQHF
v_gene: TRBV6-1
len: 14
abundance: .
d_gene: .
j_gene: TRBJ1-5

CDR3nt: TGCGCCAGCAGCTTGGGATTCCCGCGGCCTAGCGGTCGCGGAACCGGGGAGCTGTTTTTT
CDR3aa: CASSLGFPRPSGRGTGELFF
v_gene: TRBV5-1
len: 20
abundance: .
d_gene: TRBD2
j_gene: TRBJ2-2

CDR3nt: TGTGCCAGCAACCGACAGGAGCCTTACGAGCAGTACTTC
CDR3aa: CASNRQEPYEQYF
v_gene: TRBV28
len: 13
abundance: once
d_gene: .
j_gene: TRBJ2-7

CDR3nt: TGCGCCAGCAGCCCACCCGGGGTTGCCTATGGCTACACCTTC
CDR3aa: CASSPPGVAYGYTF
v_gene: TRBV4-3
len: 14
abundance: .
d_gene: .
j_gene: TRBJ1-2

CDR3nt: TGTGCCAGTAGTATAAGGCAGGGAGGACAGCCCCAGCATTTT
CDR3aa: CASSIRQGGQPQHF
v_gene: TRBV19
len: 14
abundance: .
d_gene: .
j_gene: TRBJ1-5

CDR3nt: TGTGCCAGCAGTTACGGAGGGGCCCGAGGGGAAAAACTGTTTTTT
CDR3aa: CASSYGGARGEKLFF
v_gene: TRBV6-5
len: 15
abundance: .
d_gene: .
j_gene: TRBJ1-4